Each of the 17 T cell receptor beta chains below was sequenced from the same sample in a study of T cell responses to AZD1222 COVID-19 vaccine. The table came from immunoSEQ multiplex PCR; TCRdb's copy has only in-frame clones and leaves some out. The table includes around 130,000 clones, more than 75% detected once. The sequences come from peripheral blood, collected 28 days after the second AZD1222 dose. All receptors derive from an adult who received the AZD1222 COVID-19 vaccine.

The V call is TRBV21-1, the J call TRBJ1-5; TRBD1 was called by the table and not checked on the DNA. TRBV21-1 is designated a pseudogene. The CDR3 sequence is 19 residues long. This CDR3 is CASSRTGTEGGKSNQPQHF. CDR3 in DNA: TGTGCCAGCAGCAGAACCGGGACAGAGGGAGGAAAGAGCAATCAGCCCCAGCATTTT.

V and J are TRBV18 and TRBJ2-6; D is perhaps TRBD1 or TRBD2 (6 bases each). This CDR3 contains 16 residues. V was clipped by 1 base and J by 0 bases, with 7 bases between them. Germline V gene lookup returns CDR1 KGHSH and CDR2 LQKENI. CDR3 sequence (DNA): TGTGCCAGCTCACCACAGGGGGGCTCTGGGGCCAACGTCCTGACTTTC. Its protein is CASSPQGGSGANVLTF. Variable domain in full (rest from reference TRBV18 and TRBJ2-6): NAGVMQNPRHLVRRRGQEARLRCSPMKGHSHVYWYRQLPEEGLKFMVYLQKENIIDESGMPKERFSAEFPKEGPSILRIQQVVRGDSAAYFCASSPQGGSGANVLTFGAGSRLTVL.

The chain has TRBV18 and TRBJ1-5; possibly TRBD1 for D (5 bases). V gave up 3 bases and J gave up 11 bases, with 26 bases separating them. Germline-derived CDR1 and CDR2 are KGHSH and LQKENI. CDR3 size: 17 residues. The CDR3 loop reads CASSPGPGAPEFGAQHF. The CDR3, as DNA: TGTGCCAGCTCACCGGGGCCGGGAGCCCCGGAATTTGGAGCCCAGCATTTT.

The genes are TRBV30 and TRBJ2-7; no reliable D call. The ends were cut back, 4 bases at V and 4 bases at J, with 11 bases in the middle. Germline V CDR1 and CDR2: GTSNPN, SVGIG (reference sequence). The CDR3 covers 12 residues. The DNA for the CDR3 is TGTGCCTGGAATATAGGCACATACGAGCAGTACTTC. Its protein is CAWNIGTYEQYF. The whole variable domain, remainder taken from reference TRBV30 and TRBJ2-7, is SQTIHQWPATLVQPVGSPLSLECTVEGTSNPNLYWYRQAAGRGLQLLFYSVGIGQISSEVPQNLSASRPQDRQFILSSKKLLLSDSGFYLCAWNIGTYEQYFGPGTRLTVT.

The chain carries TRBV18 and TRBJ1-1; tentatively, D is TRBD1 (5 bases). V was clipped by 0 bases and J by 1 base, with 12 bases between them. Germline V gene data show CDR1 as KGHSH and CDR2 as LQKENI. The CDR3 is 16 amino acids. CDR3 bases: TGTGCCAGCTCACCACCGAGGGGTGGGCAGAACACTGAAGCTTTCTTT. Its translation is CASSPPRGGQNTEAFF.

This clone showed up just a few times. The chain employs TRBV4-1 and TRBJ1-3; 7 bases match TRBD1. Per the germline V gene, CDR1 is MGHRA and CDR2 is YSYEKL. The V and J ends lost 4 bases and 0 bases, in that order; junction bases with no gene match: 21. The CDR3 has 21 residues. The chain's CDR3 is CASSRSIGDRARMISGNTIYF. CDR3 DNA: TGCGCCAGCAGCCGGTCGATAGGGGACAGAGCTCGCATGATCTCTGGAAACACCATATATTTT.

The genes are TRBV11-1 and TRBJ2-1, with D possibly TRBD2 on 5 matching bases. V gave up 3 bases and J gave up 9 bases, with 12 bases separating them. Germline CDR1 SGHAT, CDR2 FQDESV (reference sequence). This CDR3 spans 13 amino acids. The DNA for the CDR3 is TGTGCCAGCAGCTTCGGAGGTCGTGGTGAGCAGTTCTTC. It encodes CASSFGGRGEQFF.

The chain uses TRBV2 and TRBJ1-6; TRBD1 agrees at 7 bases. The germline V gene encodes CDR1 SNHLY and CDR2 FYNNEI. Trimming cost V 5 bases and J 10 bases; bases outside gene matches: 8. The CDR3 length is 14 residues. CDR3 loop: CASSRQGRESPLHF. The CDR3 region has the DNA TGTGCCAGCAGTAGACAGGGAAGGGAATCACCCCTCCACTTT.

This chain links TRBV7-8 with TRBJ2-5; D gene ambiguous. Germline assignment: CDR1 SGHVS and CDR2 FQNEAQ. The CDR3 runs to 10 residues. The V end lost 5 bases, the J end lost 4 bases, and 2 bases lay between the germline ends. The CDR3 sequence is CASSRETQYF. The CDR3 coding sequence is TGTGCCAGCAGCCGAGAGACCCAGTACTTC.

The CDR3 loop is CASSTSGRSVETQYF. The CDR3 coding sequence is TGTGCCAGCAGTACTAGCGGGAGGTCCGTGGAGACCCAGTACTTC. The V and J genes are TRBV6-5 and TRBJ2-5; 12 bases agree with TRBD2. CDR3 length: 15 residues. J lost 5 bases, V lost 5 bases, and 6 bases had no gene match. CDR1 is MNHEY and CDR2 is SVGAGI in the germline V gene.

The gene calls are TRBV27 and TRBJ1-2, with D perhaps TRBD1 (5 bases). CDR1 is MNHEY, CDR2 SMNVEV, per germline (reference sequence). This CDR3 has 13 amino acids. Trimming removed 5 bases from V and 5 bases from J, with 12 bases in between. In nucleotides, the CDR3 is TGTGCCAGCAGTGGGACCGGGGGATATGGCTACACCTTC. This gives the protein CASSGTGGYGYTF.

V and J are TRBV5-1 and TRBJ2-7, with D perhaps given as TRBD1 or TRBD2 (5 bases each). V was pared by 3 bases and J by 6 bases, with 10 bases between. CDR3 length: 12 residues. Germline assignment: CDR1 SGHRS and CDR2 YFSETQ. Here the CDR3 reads CASSWGTPEQYF. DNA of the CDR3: TGCGCCAGCAGCTGGGGGACGCCCGAGCAGTACTTC.

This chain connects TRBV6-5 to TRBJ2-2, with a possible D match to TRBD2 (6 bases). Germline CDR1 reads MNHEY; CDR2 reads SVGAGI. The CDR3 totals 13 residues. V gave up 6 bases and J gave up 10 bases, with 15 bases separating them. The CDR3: CASRGRRVEELFF. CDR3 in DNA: TGTGCCAGCAGAGGACGGAGGGTGGAGGAGCTGTTTTTT.

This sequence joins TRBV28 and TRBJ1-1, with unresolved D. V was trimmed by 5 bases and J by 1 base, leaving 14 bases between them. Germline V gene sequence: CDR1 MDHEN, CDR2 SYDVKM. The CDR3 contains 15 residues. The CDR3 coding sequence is TGTGCCAGCAGTCCCTCCGTTGGTGGGAACACTGAAGCTTTCTTT. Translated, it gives CASSPSVGGNTEAFF.

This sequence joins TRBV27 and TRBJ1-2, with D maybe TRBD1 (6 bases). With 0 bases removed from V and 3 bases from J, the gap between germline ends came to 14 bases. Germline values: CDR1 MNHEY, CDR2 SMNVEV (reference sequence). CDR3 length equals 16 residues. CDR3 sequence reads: CASSLSRSRGYYGYTF. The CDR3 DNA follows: TGTGCCAGCAGTTTATCCAGAAGCAGGGGCTACTATGGCTACACCTTC.

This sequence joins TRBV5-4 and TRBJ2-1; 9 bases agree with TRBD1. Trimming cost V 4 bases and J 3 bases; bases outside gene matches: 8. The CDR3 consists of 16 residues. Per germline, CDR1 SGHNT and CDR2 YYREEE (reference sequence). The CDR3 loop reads CASSANRGQGYNEQFF. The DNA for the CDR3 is TGTGCCAGCAGCGCGAACAGGGGGCAAGGCTACAATGAGCAGTTCTTC.

CDR3 amino acids: CASSKTPGQGGGVPGYTF. The CDR3 nucleotides read TGCGCCAGCAGCAAAACACCGGGACAGGGTGGAGGCGTTCCTGGCTACACCTTC. The V call is TRBV5-1, the J call TRBJ1-2; the match to TRBD1 covers 9 bases. CDR1 and CDR2 from the germline V gene are SGHRS and YFSETQ. V shed 4 bases, J shed 7 bases, and the junction held 20 bases outside the gene matches. The CDR3 runs 18 residues.